This note documents a single T cell receptor (beta chain) sequence. No antigen is known for it. The data originate from a study of CD8 T cells in ankylosing spondylitis. Broader study findings: Some motif variants were previously reported in reactive arthritis synovial fluid and blood. There was reportedly significant enrichment of clones that were disease-linked in matched ankylosing spondylitis synovial fluid.

Quantitative 5'-RACE was performed with molecular barcodes, and it yielded the TCR beta libraries. Via MiXCR, TCRdb re-called the 5' RACE reads, giving one row per CDR3 protein. The table records some 340,000 distinct CDR3 sequences, 14% to 15% of them present only once. There are 15 residues in the CDR3. V was cut by 0 bases and J by 3 bases, with 12 bases left in between. The germline gives CDR1 LGHDT, CDR2 YNNKEL (reference sequence). Source material: blood, either unsorted or a sorted T cell fraction (not recorded which). The sequence came from a male donor with ankylosing spondylitis or in good health (not recorded which). The chain has TRBV3-1 and TRBJ2-7; D unclear. CDR3 nucleotides: TGTGCCAGCAGCCAAGAGAGGACGGCTAACTACGAGCAGTACTTC. Translation gives CASSQERTANYEQYF.